The sequence of this T cell receptor beta chain was determined in a study of T cells in Graves' hyperthyroidism and ophthalmopathy. The V end was cut by 1 base, the J end by 0 bases, with 8 bases between. The germline V gene encodes CDR1 SGHRS and CDR2 YFSETQ. The CDR3 has 14 amino acids. Researchers amplified the TCR beta CDR3 regions from RNA transcripts. The HTBI primer set served for first-round RT-PCR of the TCR CDR3. MiXCR, applied by TCRdb to the multiplex PCR reads, yields one record per CDR3 protein. The sample consists of around 720,000 distinct CDR3 sequences, 35% of them appearing once. V and J are TRBV5-1 and TRBJ2-7; D uncertain. The origin of this receptor is a woman aged 40 to 55 with Graves' hyperthyroidism. The sample was blood. The CDR3 sequence: CASSLIPSSYEQYF. The CDR3 coding sequence is TGCGCCAGCAGCTTGATTCCGAGCTCCTACGAGCAGTACTTC. The full variable domain, in which reference TRBV5-1 and TRBJ2-7 provide the parts outside the CDR3, is KAGVTQTPRYLIKTRGQQVTLSCSPISGHRSVSWYQQTPGQGLQFLFEYFSETQRNKGNFPGRFSGRQFSNSRSEMNVSTLELGDSALYLCASSLIPSSYEQYFGPGTRLTVT.